This TCR beta chain comes out of a study of post-analysis software for immune sequencing data. At the level of the study: Clinical courses comprised relapsing-remitting, secondary progressive and progressive-relapsing multiple sclerosis. Overall study results and limits: Diversity measured as normalized Chao1 was significantly lower in multiple sclerosis patients than in controls. Strong co-clustering by F measure was evident for samples that had been prepared in the same batch. TRBV segments more frequent in patients than in controls numbered several and included TRBV5-6, TRBV5-1 and TRBV20-1.

V gave up 7 bases and J gave up 6 bases; unmatched junction bases: 24. Germline CDR1 reads SNHLY; CDR2 reads FYNNEI. CDR3 length: 19 residues. In its sample, this clonotype was seen a few times. No antigen is known for it. Carried by the TCR beta cDNA libraries were unique molecular identifiers. The source material, roughly 0.9 to 10 million T cells, gave rise to 400,000 to 600,000 cDNA molecules. TCRdb re-called the PCR reads with MiXCR, one entry per CDR3 protein. Among about 460,000 distinct CDR3 sequences, roughly 45% were seen once, and the ten largest hold around 10%. The chain recombines TRBV2 with TRBJ2-7; 10 bases agree with TRBD2. The clonotype originates from a girl between 5 and 17 years old with multiple sclerosis. The specimen was blood. CDR3 coding DNA: TGTGCCAGCACCGAGGGATTGGCTAGCGGGAGTCTTATCCCCCCCGAGCAGTACTTC. Translated, it gives CASTEGLASGSLIPPEQYF.